Below are 5 T cell receptor beta chains sequenced from a single sample in a study of Graves' ophthalmopathy and Graves' hyperthyroidism. RNA served as the template for amplifying TCR beta CDR3 regions. After a first-round RT-PCR with HTBI primers, a second-round multiplex PCR was run. MiXCR, applied by TCRdb to the multiplex PCR reads, yields one record per CDR3 protein. The profile covers over a million distinct CDR3 sequences, with 35% to 40% appearing a single time and more than 9.5% taken by the ten largest. The sequenced sample was peripheral blood or thyroid tissue (not recorded which). These receptor sequences come from an adult man with Graves' hyperthyroidism.

This clonotype came up many times. V is TRBV20-1 and J is TRBJ1-2; D unresolved. This CDR3 has 14 residues. V shed 3 bases and J shed 8 bases, with 19 bases lying between them. In germline, CDR1 is DFQATT, CDR2 SNEGSKA (reference sequence). In DNA form, the CDR3 reads TGCAGTGCTAGTCATAGCGCGGGATTTAGGGGCTACACCTTC. It is translated as CSASHSAGFRGYTF.

A remark on this clonotype: A read error is possible here, since a much larger clone lies one base away. This chain uses TRBV5-1 with TRBJ2-2; 11 nucleotides agree with TRBD1. Unmatched junction bases numbered 8, after V lost 4 bases and J lost 6 bases. The CDR3 sequence is 16 residues long. Germline-derived CDR1 and CDR2 are SGHRS and YFSETQ. The CDR3 sequence is CASSIRTGGFAGELFF. CDR3 DNA: TGCGCCAGCAGCATCCGGACAGGGGGCTTTGCCGGGGAGCTGTTTTTT.

In its sample, this clonotype was seen many times. The J gene is TRBJ1-2, the V gene TRBV13; D uncertain. Germline assignment: CDR1 PRHDT and CDR2 FYEKMQ (reference sequence). Between the trimmed V and J ends, which lost 4 bases and 1 base, there was a span of 7 bases. The CDR3 has 13 residues. As DNA, the CDR3 is TGTGCCAGCAGCTCGCAGGTTAACTATGGCTACACCTTC. Its protein is CASSSQVNYGYTF.

This clonotype was picked up many times. The junction departs from germline at one end; a sequencing error may be responsible. V usage is TRBV14 and J usage is TRBJ2-5; TRBD2 matches at 10 bases. Germline V CDR1 and CDR2: SGHDN, FVKESK. CDR3 length: 16 amino acids. The CDR3 DNA is TGTGCCAGCAGCCAAGTCCCTAGCGGGGGCAGAGAGGCCCAGTACTTC. Translation: CASSQVPSGGREAQYF.

This rearrangement joins TRBV4-1 to TRBJ1-5; a weak D match, TRBD1 (6 bases). Germline loops: CDR1 MGHRA, CDR2 YSYEKL. There are 14 residues in the CDR3. Trimming removed 4 bases from V and 9 bases from J, with 16 bases in between. CDR3 residues: CASSPDRQVWPQHF. The CDR3 region has the DNA TGCGCCAGCAGCCCCGACAGACAGGTCTGGCCCCAGCATTTT.